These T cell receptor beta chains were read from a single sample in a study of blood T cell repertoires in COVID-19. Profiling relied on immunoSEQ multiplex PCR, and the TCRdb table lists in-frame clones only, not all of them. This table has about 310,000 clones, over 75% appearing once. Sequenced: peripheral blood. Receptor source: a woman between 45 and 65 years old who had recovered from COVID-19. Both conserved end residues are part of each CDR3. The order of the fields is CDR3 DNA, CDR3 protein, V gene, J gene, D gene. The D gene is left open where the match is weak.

TGTGCCTGGAGCGGCGGATATAACTATGGCTACACCTTC	CAWSGGYNYGYTF	TRBV30	TRBJ1-2	.
TGTGCCAGCAGTTTGACCTCAGGGACAGATACGCAGTATTTT	CASSLTSGTDTQYF	TRBV7-2	TRBJ2-3	.
TGTGCCAGCAGCCTACGGACAGGGATTAGCAATCAGCCCCAGCATTTT	CASSLRTGISNQPQHF	TRBV7-2	TRBJ1-5	TRBD1
TGCGCCAGCAGCTTGGGACTAAGAGAGACCCAGTACTTC	CASSLGLRETQYF	TRBV5-1	TRBJ2-5	.
TGTGCCAGCAGTTTCGGATCGGGGCAGCCCCAGCATTTT	CASSFGSGQPQHF	TRBV12-3/TRBV12-4	TRBJ1-5	.
TGTGCCAGCAGAGGAGGGACAGGGCCTTTGAGCAATCAGCCCCAGCATTTT	CASRGGTGPLSNQPQHF	TRBV27	TRBJ1-5	TRBD1
TGTGCCATCTCTCGGGACTTCAAGGATTACGATACGCAGTATTTT	CAISRDFKDYDTQYF	TRBV28	TRBJ2-3	.
TGTGCCAGCAGCGTAGGTCCTACCCGCACAGATACGCAGTATTTT	CASSVGPTRTDTQYF	TRBV9	TRBJ2-3	.
TGTGCCAGCAGCGGACGTCACAGGGGAACAGATACGCAGTATTTT	CASSGRHRGTDTQYF	TRBV3-1/TRBV3-2	TRBJ2-3	TRBD1
TGTGCCAGCAGTCACGAGGGACAACGCACAGATACGCAGTATTTT	CASSHEGQRTDTQYF	TRBV6-2/TRBV6-3	TRBJ2-3	.
TGCGCCAGCAGCCCCTCGGCAGTGGGGACAACAACACGTGGCACTGAAGCTTTCTTT	CASSPSAVGTTTRGTEAFF	TRBV4-3	TRBJ1-1	.
TGTGCCAGCAGTACCCTAGGATGGAACACTGAAGCTTTCTTT	CASSTLGWNTEAFF	TRBV28	TRBJ1-1	.
TGTGCCACCAGCAGAGACAGGTCCAGTGAAAAACTGTTTTTT	CATSRDRSSEKLFF	TRBV15	TRBJ1-4	.
TGTGCCACCCGGAGGGACAGCACGAACACCGGGGAGCTGTTTTTT	CATRRDSTNTGELFF	TRBV15	TRBJ2-2	.
TGTGCCAGGGACACGGGGGGGCCCACAGATACGCAGTATTTT	CARDTGGPTDTQYF	TRBV2	TRBJ2-3	TRBD2
TGCAGCGTTGAAGGGGTGAGCGGGGGCACAGATACGCAGTATTTT	CSVEGVSGGTDTQYF	TRBV29-1	TRBJ2-3	TRBD2
TGTGCCAGTAGTATATACAGGAGGGGCGATCAGCCCCAGCATTTT	CASSIYRRGDQPQHF	TRBV19	TRBJ1-5	.
TGTGCCACCAGTGATTTGAGCCCGGAGACCCAGTACTTC	CATSDLSPETQYF	TRBV24-1	TRBJ2-5	.
TGTGCCAGCAGCGACCACAGGTACGAGCAGTACTTC	CASSDHRYEQYF	TRBV27	TRBJ2-7	.
TGTGCCACCAGCATAGGCGGGGGAAGCAATCAGCCCCAGCATTTT	CATSIGGGSNQPQHF	TRBV15	TRBJ1-5	.
TGTGCCAGCAGCTCGCAAAGCCGGGGACACGGCTACGAGCAGTACTTC	CASSSQSRGHGYEQYF	TRBV11-2	TRBJ2-7	.
TGTGCCAGCAGTTTATTCGGAGATACGCAGTATTTT	CASSLFGDTQYF	TRBV28	TRBJ2-3	.
TGTGCCAGTAGTATAAGCAGAGGGGGTCAAGAGACCCAGTACTTC	CASSISRGGQETQYF	TRBV19	TRBJ2-5	.
TGTGCCAGCAGTGAGGGGGCTTACTACGAGCAGTACTTC	CASSEGAYYEQYF	TRBV3-1/TRBV3-2	TRBJ2-7	TRBD1
TGTGCCAGCAGTATAGCGGGGACTAGCACAGATACGCAGTATTTT	CASSIAGTSTDTQYF	TRBV2	TRBJ2-3	TRBD2
TGCAGCGTTGAGGCGGGAGTTGTGGGCGAGCAGTACTTC	CSVEAGVVGEQYF	TRBV29-1	TRBJ2-7	TRBD2
TGTGCCAGCAGCCAAGGTGCACTTGGACAGGGTGAAAAACTGTTTTTT	CASSQGALGQGEKLFF	TRBV3-1/TRBV3-2	TRBJ1-4	TRBD1